The 24 T cell receptor beta chains below all came from one sample that was sequenced in a study of cytomegalovirus exposure and HLA in healthy donors. Data came from immunoSEQ multiplex PCR; TCRdb stores just in-frame clones and leaves some out. This table holds some 90,000 clones, 96% found once. The sequencing sample was made of PBMCs. These receptors were taken from a man aged 18 to 35 in good health and CMV-seronegative.

V usage is TRBV6-1 and J usage is TRBJ2-7; a weak D match, TRBD1 (5 bases). Deletions cut 1 base from V and 0 bases from J, with 10 bases between. From germline, CDR1 is MNHNS and CDR2 SASEGT. The CDR3 extends over 15 amino acids. The CDR3 loop is CASSEGQLSSYEQYF. In nucleotides, the CDR3 is TGTGCCAGCAGTGAAGGACAGTTGAGCTCCTACGAGCAGTACTTC.

The chain employs TRBV4-1 and TRBJ1-5; D gene unclear. Looked up from germline, CDR1 is MGHRA and CDR2 is YSYEKL. This CDR3 comprises 16 residues. Trimming took 3 bases from V and 2 from J, leaving 14 bases between them. CDR3: CASSQRSTAGNQPQHF. Here the CDR3 DNA reads TGCGCCAGCAGCCAGAGGAGCACAGCGGGCAATCAGCCCCAGCATTTT.

The J gene is TRBJ2-6, the V gene TRBV27, with D uncertain. The CDR3 is 15 amino acids. The V end lost 4 bases, the J end lost 1 base, and 8 bases lay between the germline ends. CDR1 is MNHEY and CDR2 is SMNVEV in the germline V gene (reference sequence). CDR3: CASSSPYSGANVLTF. The CDR3 DNA reads as TGTGCCAGCAGTTCCCCTTATTCTGGGGCCAACGTCCTGACTTTC.

CDR3 amino acids: CASSELAGSSTDTQYF. The CDR3 DNA sequence: TGTGCCAGCAGTGAACTAGCGGGAAGCTCAACAGATACGCAGTATTTT. The chain carries TRBV2 and TRBJ2-3; 9 positions match TRBD2. Germline trimming cut 2 bases from V and 3 bases from J; bases unmatched to any gene: 6. The CDR3 runs to 16 residues. CDR1 and CDR2 from the germline V gene are SNHLY and FYNNEI.

V usage is TRBV7-3 and J usage is TRBJ2-1, with a possible D match to TRBD2 (6 bases). The CDR3 totals 15 residues. V lost 3 bases to trimming and J lost 2 bases, with 11 bases between them. Germline CDR1 is SGHTA and CDR2 is FQGTGA. Here the CDR3 reads CASSFSGSTYNEQFF. Here the CDR3 DNA reads TGTGCCAGCAGCTTTTCCGGGAGTACCTACAATGAGCAGTTCTTC.

This chain connects TRBV27 to TRBJ1-1, with 7 positions matching TRBD1. Germline CDR1 MNHEY, CDR2 SMNVEV (reference sequence). This CDR3 comprises 14 residues. Losses at the gene ends were 5 bases for V and 12 bases for J; bases not matched to a gene: 15. The CDR3 loop is CASSPTPTGRGSFF. In DNA form, the CDR3 reads TGTGCCAGCAGTCCTACCCCAACGGGCAGGGGGTCTTTCTTT.

The chain employs TRBV7-8 and TRBJ1-5; no clear D. Germline V CDR1 and CDR2: SGHVS, FQNEAQ. The ends were cut back, 0 bases at V and 6 bases at J, with 12 bases in the middle. The CDR3 extends over 15 amino acids. Written as DNA, the CDR3 is TGTGCCAGCAGCTTAGCATTGGACGGGATTCAGCCCCAGCATTTT. As protein: CASSLALDGIQPQHF.

This rearrangement joins TRBV2 to TRBJ2-7; TRBD1 aligns across 8 bases. Germline CDR1 is SNHLY and CDR2 is FYNNEI. This CDR3 has 15 amino acids. After removal of 4 bases from V and 2 bases from J, the junction contained 7 bases not matched to a gene. The CDR3 bases are TGTGCCAGCAGTGCAATGGACAGGGTTACCTACGAGCAGTACTTC. Translated, it gives CASSAMDRVTYEQYF.

This rearrangement joins TRBV11-2 to TRBJ2-2, with D possibly TRBD2 on 6 matching bases. Germline assignment: CDR1 SGHAT and CDR2 FQNNGV. Trimming pared 5 bases from V and 7 bases from J, leaving 14 bases between. The CDR3 sequence is 14 residues long. As DNA, the CDR3 is TGTGCCAGCAGCCCAGGGCTTAGCGGCGGGGAGCTGTTTTTT. This sequence encodes CASSPGLSGGELFF.

The V gene is TRBV7-2, the J gene TRBJ2-3; TRBD2 matches 9 bases. The junction had 13 bases not matched to a gene; V was cut back by 1 base and J by 5 bases. The CDR3 runs 18 residues. Germline values: CDR1 SGHTA, CDR2 FQGNSA. In DNA, the CDR3 is TGTGCCAGCAGCTTAGATTCGTCGGCGGGAGGGCCGGTAGATACGCAGTATTTT. Its translation is CASSLDSSAGGPVDTQYF.

V is TRBV6-5 and J is TRBJ2-5; TRBD1 aligns across 9 bases. Unmatched junction bases numbered 3, after V lost 4 bases and J lost 3 bases. The CDR3 consists of 14 residues. Germline V gene sequence: CDR1 MNHEY, CDR2 SVGAGI. The CDR3, as DNA: TGTGCCAGCAGTTTAGGGACAGGGAAAGAGACCCAGTACTTC. It codes for CASSLGTGKETQYF.

This sequence joins TRBV15 and TRBJ2-7; the D is unclear. V lost 0 bases and J lost 0, with 9 bases in between. Germline V gene lookup returns CDR1 LNHNV and CDR2 YYDKDF (reference sequence). The CDR3 extends over 15 amino acids. The CDR3 nucleotides are TGTGCCACCAGCAGAGATCGAGGTAACTCCTACGAGCAGTACTTC. This codes for CATSRDRGNSYEQYF.

CDR3 nucleotides: TGTGCCAGCACCCCGGGACTAGCGGGAGTACGGCAGTTCTTC. This codes for CASTPGLAGVRQFF. The chain joins TRBV2 to TRBJ2-1; 14 nucleotides line up with TRBD2. After removal of 7 bases from V and 12 bases from J, the junction contained 8 bases not matched to a gene. Germline V CDR1 and CDR2: SNHLY, FYNNEI. CDR3 length: 14 residues.

V and J are TRBV7-9 and TRBJ1-3; no clear D. CDR1 and CDR2 (germline): SEHNR, FQNEAQ (reference sequence). Trimming took 5 bases from V and 0 from J, leaving 17 bases between them. The CDR3 sequence is 17 residues long. The CDR3 sequence: CASSPWTTRGSGNTIYF. The CDR3 coding sequence is TGTGCCAGCAGCCCTTGGACTACCCGCGGCTCTGGAAACACCATATATTTT.

The CDR3 DNA sequence: TGTGCTAGTGGTTTGTCGGGACAACAAGAGACCCAGTACTTC. It specifies CASGLSGQQETQYF. V gene TRBV12-5 combines with J gene TRBJ2-5; a weak D match, TRBD1 (6 bases). The CDR3 covers 14 residues. Deletions cut 2 bases from V and 2 bases from J, with 9 bases between. CDR1 and CDR2 from the germline V gene are LGHNT and FRNRAP.

This clone was picked up one time. This chain links TRBV19 with TRBJ2-2; 7 positions agree with TRBD2. The J segment lost 7 bases and the V segment lost 6 bases, leaving 5 bases of the junction unmatched. The CDR3 contains 13 residues. Looked up from germline, CDR1 is LNHDA and CDR2 is SQIVND (reference sequence). This chain's CDR3 is CASRSQRDGELFF. The CDR3 DNA follows: TGTGCCAGTAGATCCCAGCGGGACGGGGAGCTGTTTTTT.

The rearrangement joins TRBV18 to TRBJ1-4; tentatively, D is TRBD1 (6 bases). The V and J ends lost 6 bases and 0 bases respectively, with 14 bases between them. The CDR3 contains 16 residues. In germline, CDR1 is KGHSH, CDR2 LQKENI. CDR3 in DNA: TGTGCCAGCTCCCCCTCCGGGACAACAACTAATGAAAAACTGTTTTTT. This translates into CASSPSGTTTNEKLFF.

The chain uses TRBV4-1 and TRBJ2-7; 11 bases fit TRBD2. The V gene's germline CDR1 is MGHRA and CDR2 YSYEKL. This CDR3 has 19 amino acids. J gave up 0 bases and V 5 bases, and 15 bases lay outside the gene matches. This chain's CDR3 is CASSKILGLAGASSYEQYF. The CDR3 nucleotides are TGCGCCAGCAGCAAAATCCTCGGACTAGCGGGTGCTAGCTCCTACGAGCAGTACTTC.

The chain links TRBV28 to TRBJ2-6; 11 nucleotides align to TRBD1. The V gene's germline CDR1 is MDHEN and CDR2 SYDVKM. Germline trimming cut 0 bases from V and 4 bases from J; bases unmatched to any gene: 14. The CDR3 covers 21 residues. Here the CDR3 DNA reads TGTGCCAGCAGTTTATGGAGGGACAGGGGGTCCCTTCGGCTCGGGGCCAACGTCCTGACTTTC. Amino acid sequence: CASSLWRDRGSLRLGANVLTF.

The V call is TRBV27, the J call TRBJ1-2; D is unclear. The CDR3 sequence is 13 residues long. With 2 bases removed from V and 7 bases from J, the gap between germline ends came to 11 bases. In germline, CDR1 is MNHEY, CDR2 SMNVEV (reference sequence). CDR3 loop: CASSLGGRRGYTF. In nucleotides, the CDR3 is TGTGCCAGCAGTTTAGGAGGGCGCCGTGGCTACACCTTC.

The chain combines TRBV5-1 with TRBJ1-5; a possible D gene is TRBD1 (5 bases). The CDR3 covers 18 residues. Germline V gene data show CDR1 as SGHRS and CDR2 as YFSETQ. Trimming left V 3 bases short and J 1 base short, with 20 bases between. CDR3 sequence reads: CASSSSPLGRTSNQPQHF. The CDR3 coding sequence is TGCGCCAGCAGCTCCTCCCCCCTGGGGCGAACGAGCAATCAGCCCCAGCATTTT.

The rearrangement uses TRBV28 and TRBJ2-1; unclear D gene. Per germline, CDR1 MDHEN and CDR2 SYDVKM. The CDR3 loop spans 13 amino acids. Between the trimmed V and J ends, which lost 8 bases and 7 bases, there was a span of 15 bases. The DNA of the CDR3 is TGTGCCAGCGGTAGCTACATTCGGAATGAGCAGTTCTTC. Translation: CASGSYIRNEQFF.

V usage is TRBV9 and J usage is TRBJ1-2, with D possibly TRBD1 on 6 matching bases. The CDR3 has 14 amino acids. The V end was cut by 0 bases, the J end by 5 bases, with 11 bases between. In germline, CDR1 is SGDLS, CDR2 YYNGEE. CDR3 protein: CASSVEDSAYGYTF. The CDR3 DNA is TGTGCCAGCAGCGTAGAGGACAGTGCTTATGGCTACACCTTC.

The rearrangement joins TRBV6-5 to TRBJ2-7; D uncertain. The CDR3 consists of 11 residues. V gave up 7 bases and J gave up 4 bases, with 8 bases separating them. The germline V gene has CDR1 MNHEY and CDR2 SVGAGI. The CDR3: CASMWAYEQYF. For the CDR3, the DNA is TGTGCCAGCATGTGGGCGTACGAGCAGTACTTC.